These 17 T cell receptor beta chains share one sample of origin, sequenced in a study of a mutant IDH1 vaccine in newly diagnosed glioma. Described time point: week 23, last vaccination. All doses held 300 ug of mutant IDH1 20-mer peptide, with topical imiquimod. Clones were read by immunoSEQ multiplex PCR, and TCRdb kept only the in-frame ones, dropping some. The repertoire holds 25,000 to 35,000 clones, 85% to 90% seen once, with 2.5% in the top ten. For these TCRs, the target antigens are not known. The source was PBMCs, collected from a glioma patient whose treatment included an IDH1 peptide vaccine. These TCRs come from a man in his forties with glioma.

This chain links TRBV9 with TRBJ1-1; D gene unclear. V was cut by 0 bases and J by 8 bases, with 8 bases left in between. Germline loops: CDR1 SGDLS, CDR2 YYNGEE. This CDR3 contains 12 residues. CDR3 nucleotide sequence: TGTGCCAGCAGCGTAGTTCCAGAGGAAGCTTTCTTT. Translating gives CASSVVPEEAFF.

V usage is TRBV7-3 and J usage is TRBJ2-7; 13 bases agree with TRBD2. From germline, CDR1 is SGHTA and CDR2 FQGTGA. With V trimmed by 5 bases and J by 5 bases, 6 bases remained unmatched. The CDR3 runs to 15 residues. The CDR3 sequence is CASSPLGLAGDEQYF. The CDR3 DNA reads as TGTGCCAGCAGCCCCTTAGGACTAGCGGGAGACGAGCAGTACTTC.

This clone has only one observation. The chain links TRBV18 to TRBJ1-1; 8 bases map to TRBD1. The CDR3 runs 15 residues. Trimming took 7 bases from V and 4 from J; bases not matched to a gene: 11. Germline V gene sequence: CDR1 KGHSH, CDR2 LQKENI. The chain's CDR3 is CASFADRGGGTEAFF. The CDR3, as DNA: TGTGCCAGCTTCGCCGACAGGGGTGGTGGCACTGAAGCTTTCTTT.

The chain links TRBV4-1 to TRBJ1-2; TRBD1 is a possible D gene (6 bases). The germline V gene has CDR1 MGHRA and CDR2 YSYEKL. V lost 6 bases to trimming and J lost 2 bases, with 13 bases between them. The length of the CDR3 is 14 residues. The CDR3 sequence is CASSLPGQNYGYTF. The DNA of the CDR3 is TGCGCCAGCAGTCTCCCGGGACAAAACTATGGCTACACCTTC.

The chain joins TRBV10-3 to TRBJ2-7, with 10 bases aligning to TRBD2. V lost 3 bases to trimming and J lost 2 bases; unmatched junction nucleotides: 13. The CDR3 totals 18 residues. CDR1 and CDR2 (germline): ENHRY, SYGVKD. CDR3 DNA: TGTGCCATCAGTGACCCACCCGGGGGGGGACTAGCGACCTACGAGCAGTACTTC. It yields the protein CAISDPPGGGLATYEQYF.

The chain is built from TRBV5-6 and TRBJ2-7; 7 nucleotides line up with TRBD2. This CDR3 has 15 amino acids. The junction had 11 bases not matched to a gene; V was cut back by 5 bases and J by 3 bases. Germline CDR1 is SGHDT and CDR2 is YYEEEE. DNA of the CDR3: TGTGCCAGCAGATGGGGCGGGAGTTACAGCTACGAGCAGTACTTC. Protein product: CASRWGGSYSYEQYF.

The rearrangement joins TRBV4-1 to TRBJ2-4; D is perhaps TRBD1 (6 bases). The V and J ends lost 1 base and 0 bases respectively, with 16 bases between them. The CDR3 contains 18 residues. Germline CDR1 is MGHRA and CDR2 is YSYEKL. The CDR3 DNA is TGCGCCAGCAGCCAAGGTCCCCAGGGGCGGCTAGCCAAAAACATTCAGTACTTC. Its translation is CASSQGPQGRLAKNIQYF.

V usage is TRBV7-6 and J usage is TRBJ1-5, with D maybe TRBD1 (6 bases). This CDR3 comprises 14 residues. V lost 4 bases, J lost 2 bases, and 9 bases lay in between. Germline V gene lookup returns CDR1 SGHVS and CDR2 FNYEAQ. CDR3 sequence reads: CASSSRQGNQPQHF. The CDR3 DNA follows: TGTGCCAGCAGCTCCCGACAGGGCAATCAGCCCCAGCATTTT. The variable domain in full, completed from reference TRBV7-6 and TRBJ1-5, reads GAGVSQSPRYKVTKRGQDVALRCDPISGHVSLYWYRQALGQGPEFLTYFNYEAQQDKSGLPNDRFSAERPEGSISTLTIQRTEQRDSAMYRCASSSRQGNQPQHFGDGTRLSIL.

The J gene is TRBJ1-1, the V gene TRBV10-3; 9 bases are shared with TRBD1. The CDR3 spans 15 residues. CDR1 and CDR2 (germline): ENHRY, SYGVKD. Trimming removed 3 bases from V and 2 bases from J; junction bases left unmatched: 4. CDR3 DNA sequence: TGTGCCATCAGTGAAACGGGACAGGGAAACACTGAAGCTTTCTTT. It translates to CAISETGQGNTEAFF.

This chain uses TRBV25-1 with TRBJ1-5; 7 nucleotides line up with TRBD1. The CDR3 loop spans 14 amino acids. J lost 5 bases, V lost 2 bases, and 3 bases had no gene match. Germline V lookup: CDR1 MGHDK, CDR2 SYGVNS. The CDR3 loop reads CASSERQGHQPQHF. In nucleotides, the CDR3 is TGTGCCAGCAGTGAAAGACAGGGTCATCAGCCCCAGCATTTT. Full variable domain (remainder filled in from reference TRBV25-1 and TRBJ1-5): EADIYQTPRYLVIGTGKKITLECSQTMGHDKMYWYQQDPGMELHLIHYSYGVNSTEKGDLSSESTVSRIRTEHFPLTLESARPSHTSQYLCASSERQGHQPQHFGDGTRLSIL.

The V gene is TRBV5-8, the J gene TRBJ2-2; D gene ambiguous. Looked up from germline, CDR1 is SGHTS and CDR2 is YDEGEE. Trimming took off 2 bases at V and 0 bases at J, with 5 bases between the two ends. The CDR3 is 14 residues long. The CDR3 loop reads CASSFRSNTGELFF. DNA of the CDR3: TGTGCCAGCAGCTTTCGGTCGAACACCGGGGAGCTGTTTTTT.

This rearrangement joins TRBV27 to TRBJ2-7; possibly TRBD1 for D (5 bases). Germline CDR1 MNHEY, CDR2 SMNVEV (reference sequence). V was trimmed by 7 bases and J by 0 bases, leaving 13 bases between them. This CDR3 has 14 residues. The CDR3 coding sequence is TGTGCCAGCACCTCCCAGGGTACCTCCTACGAGCAGTACTTC. It encodes CASTSQGTSYEQYF.

The chain carries TRBV27 and TRBJ2-2; 7 bases map to TRBD2. The CDR3 has 15 residues. Germline CDR1 is MNHEY and CDR2 is SMNVEV (reference sequence). V dropped 0 bases and J dropped 4; count of bases not matched to a gene: 2. The CDR3 here is CASSLSSGFTGELFF. In DNA, the CDR3 is TGTGCCAGCAGTTTATCTAGCGGGTTCACCGGGGAGCTGTTTTTT.

The genes are TRBV7-9 and TRBJ1-2; D gene unclear. This CDR3 region has 13 residues. Germline CDR1 and CDR2: SEHNR and FQNEAQ (reference sequence). Trimming cost V 0 bases and J 8 bases, with 10 bases left between them. CDR3 in amino acids: CASSLATGSGYTF. The CDR3 DNA sequence: TGTGCCAGCAGCTTAGCGACCGGGAGCGGCTACACCTTC.

V is TRBV15 and J is TRBJ2-5; TRBD2 matches 14 bases. CDR1 LNHNV and CDR2 YYDKDF come from the germline V gene (reference sequence). J gave up 2 bases and V 2 bases, and 1 base lay outside the gene matches. The CDR3 extends over 16 amino acids. CDR3 nucleotides: TGTGCCACCAGCAGAAGGACTAGCGGGGGGCAAGAGACCCAGTACTTC. This sequence encodes CATSRRTSGGQETQYF. The whole variable domain, filled in from reference TRBV15 and TRBJ2-5, reads DAMVIQNPRYQVTQFGKPVTLSCSQTLNHNVMYWYQQKSSQAPKLLFHYYDKDFNNEADTPDNFQSRRPNTSFCFLDIRSPGLGDTAMYLCATSRRTSGGQETQYFGPGTRLLVL.

The rearrangement joins TRBV11-3 to TRBJ2-3; 14 positions agree with TRBD2. This CDR3 is 15 amino acids long. With 4 bases clipped from V and 9 bases from J, the junction kept 6 bases outside the gene matches. Looked up from germline, CDR1 is SGHNT and CDR2 is YENEEA. This chain's CDR3 is CASSSGLAGGDTQYF. CDR3 nucleotides: TGTGCCAGCAGCTCCGGACTAGCGGGGGGAGACACGCAGTATTTT. The complete variable domain, with remaining parts taken from reference TRBV11-3 and TRBJ2-3, reads EAGVVQSPRYKIIEKKQPVAFWCNPISGHNTLYWYLQNLGQGPELLIRYENEEAVDDSQLPKDRFSAERLKGVDSTLKIQPAELGDSAVYLCASSSGLAGGDTQYFGPGTRLTVL.

J is TRBJ2-4 and V is TRBV7-3, with 10 bases aligning to TRBD1. The germline V gene encodes CDR1 SGHTA and CDR2 FQGTGA. The CDR3 sequence is 13 residues long. Unmatched junction bases numbered 3, after V lost 6 bases and J lost 7 bases. CDR3 region: CASSRGQGNIQYF. DNA for the CDR3: TGTGCCAGCAGTAGGGGACAGGGGAACATTCAGTACTTC.